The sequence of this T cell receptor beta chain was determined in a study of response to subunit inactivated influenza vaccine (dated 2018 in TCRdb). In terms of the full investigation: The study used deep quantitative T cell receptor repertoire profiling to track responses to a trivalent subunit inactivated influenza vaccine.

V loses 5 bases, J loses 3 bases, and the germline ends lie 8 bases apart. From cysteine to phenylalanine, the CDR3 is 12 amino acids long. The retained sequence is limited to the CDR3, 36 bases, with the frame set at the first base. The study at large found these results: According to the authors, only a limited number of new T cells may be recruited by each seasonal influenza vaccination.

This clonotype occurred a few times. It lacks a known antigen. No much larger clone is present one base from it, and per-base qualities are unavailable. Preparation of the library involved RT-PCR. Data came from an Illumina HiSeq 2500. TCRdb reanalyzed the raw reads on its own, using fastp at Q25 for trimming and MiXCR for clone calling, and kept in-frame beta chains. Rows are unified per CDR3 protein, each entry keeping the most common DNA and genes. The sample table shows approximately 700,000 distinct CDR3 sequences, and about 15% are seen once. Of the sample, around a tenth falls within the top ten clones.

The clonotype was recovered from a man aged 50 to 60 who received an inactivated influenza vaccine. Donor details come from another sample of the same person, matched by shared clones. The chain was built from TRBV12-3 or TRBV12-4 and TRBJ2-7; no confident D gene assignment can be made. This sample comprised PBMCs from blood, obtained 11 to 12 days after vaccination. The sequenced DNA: TGTGCCAGCAGTAAGGACGTCTACGAGCAGTACTTC. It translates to CASSKDVYEQYF.